This T cell receptor beta chain stems from a study of PD-L1 blockade in urothelial cancer (dated by TCRdb to the late 2010s). Describing the broader study: Therapy was started at some point between 2013 and 2015 for all patients, and atezolizumab 1,200 mg was administered intravenously every 3 weeks. Blood samples gave a median of about 150,000 T cells and 88,000 or so unique TCRs, with a median clonality of 0.080. An exploratory multi-omic analysis was conducted of the somatic, immune and clinical correlates of response to PD-L1 blockade with atezolizumab in urothelial cancer. Pretreatment blood TCR-seq was available for 27 to 30 patients, at least one posttreatment blood collection was obtained for 25 or so patients, and tumor TCR-seq was available for 25 or so patients. Pretreatment tumor samples, along with matched peripheral blood collected serially before and after atezolizumab treatment, underwent TCR sequencing. In the same patients who had TCR sequencing, pretreatment tumors also underwent whole exome sequencing and RNA sequencing. Patients had an ECOG performance status of 0 or 1 and had received between 0 and 3 prior chemotherapy regimens. Durable clinical benefit was defined as a progression-free survival longer than 6 months, and TCR features were additionally tested against progression-free survival and overall survival. Eight to ten patients achieved durable clinical benefit and around 19 did not. About nine tenths of the roughly 30 patients were males with bladder-origin urothelial cancer, and about 65% of the roughly 30 reported a prior smoking history. Blood samples were analyzed at 3 weeks after treatment start (second dose) and at 6 weeks after treatment start. General findings and caveats noted by the study authors: A pretreatment peripheral blood TCR clonality below the median was linked to improved progression-free and overall survival. Because the sample size was small (n ≈ 28) and many of the analyses were exploratory, the results are meant to be hypothesis-generating. Patients with durable benefit showed greater expansion of tumor-associated TCR clones in peripheral blood 3 weeks after starting treatment (n of about 21, p = 0.022).

To estimate absolute template abundance from read counts, synthetic TCR analog templates were spiked into each PCR. TCRbeta CDR3 regions were amplified from genomic DNA with bias-controlled V and J gene primers using the immunoSEQ assay. Sequencing of rearranged TCRbeta segments was done at approximately 20X coverage. The authors processed their data as follows. Clustering was used to correct sequencing errors, and CDR3s were annotated against IMGT so that V, D and J genes could be assigned. Out-of-frame and stop-codon sequences were excluded, and only productive TCRbeta rearrangements were used in downstream analyses. To compute clonality, Shannon entropy was normalized by the log of the number of unique productive sequences and then subtracted from one. Fisher's exact test with Benjamini-Hochberg correction, using a cutoff of adjusted p below 0.01, was how clones that differed between time points or between blood and tumor were identified. The table comes from immuneACCESS by way of TCRdb, which keeps in-frame sequences with V and J called. Part of the clones is missing from these tables; in studies checked, under half for an unresolved V gene and the rest for unknown reasons. From that table come the V and J calls and clone size; the DNA was used to work out D and trimming. The sample table contains roughly 130,000 clones; only one count was recorded for 65% to 85% of them. Roughly 2.9% of the sample lies in the top ten.

This specimen's time point label, per the study, means: pretreatment peripheral blood. A total of roughly 30 patients with locally advanced or metastatic urothelial carcinoma, treated at Memorial Sloan Kettering on a trial protocol, made up the cohort. Peripheral blood mononuclear cells were collected pretreatment and during treatment, at between 1 and 8 total time points per patient. The Qiagen DNeasy Blood extraction kit was used to purify genomic DNA from total PBMCs and from tumor samples. PBMCs were collected pretreatment and during treatment, and were isolated and stored as previously described. Regarding this clone: No cognate antigen has been identified for it. There are no base qualities to consult, and no much larger clone falls within one base.

The CDR3 numbers 13 residues from cysteine through phenylalanine. The kept DNA is CDR3 alone, 39 bases in frame from the first base. V loses 4 bases, J loses 14 bases, and the germline ends lie 17 bases apart. The germline V gene yields SNHLY for CDR1 and FYNNEI for CDR2. The origin of this receptor is a man aged 50-59 years with urothelial cancer. This receptor chain uses TRBV2 and TRBJ1-4, with no confidently assigned D gene. The specimen was PBMCs, collected around atezolizumab (anti-PD-L1) treatment. The CDR3 protein: CASSVEYKNGLFF. The DNA reads TGTGCCAGCAGTGTGGAGTACAAAAATGGGCTGTTTTTT.